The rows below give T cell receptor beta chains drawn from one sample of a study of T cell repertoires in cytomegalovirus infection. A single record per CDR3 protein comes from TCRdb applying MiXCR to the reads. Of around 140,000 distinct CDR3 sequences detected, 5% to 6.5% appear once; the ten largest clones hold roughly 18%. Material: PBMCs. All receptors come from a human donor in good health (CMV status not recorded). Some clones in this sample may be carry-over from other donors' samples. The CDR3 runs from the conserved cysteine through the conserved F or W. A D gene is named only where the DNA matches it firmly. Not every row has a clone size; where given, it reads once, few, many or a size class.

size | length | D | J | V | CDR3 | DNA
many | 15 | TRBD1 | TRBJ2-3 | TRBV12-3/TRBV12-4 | CASSFGRGSTDTQYF | TGTGCCAGCAGTTTCGGCAGGGGGAGCACAGATACGCAGTATTTT
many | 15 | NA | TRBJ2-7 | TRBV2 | CASSEAREVRYEQYF | TGTGCCAGCAGTGAGGCCAGGGAAGTCCGCTACGAGCAGTACTTC
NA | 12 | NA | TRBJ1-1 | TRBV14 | CASSQAGVEAFF | TGTGCCAGCAGCCAAGCGGGGGTTGAAGCTTTCTTT
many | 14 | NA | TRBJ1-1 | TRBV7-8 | CASSWGVVNTEAFF | TGTGCCAGCAGCTGGGGGGTAGTGAACACTGAAGCTTTCTTT
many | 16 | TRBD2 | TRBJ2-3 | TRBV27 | CASSSQRGGNTDTQYF | TGTGCCAGCAGTTCCCAGCGGGGGGGCAACACAGATACGCAGTATTTT
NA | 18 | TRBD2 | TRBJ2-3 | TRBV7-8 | CASSSKALAGGQADTQYF | TGTGCCAGCAGCTCTAAAGCTTTAGCGGGGGGGCAGGCAGATACGCAGTATTTT
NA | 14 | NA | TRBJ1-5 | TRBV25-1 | CASSEFGGNQPQHF | TGTGCCAGCAGTGAATTCGGGGGCAATCAGCCCCAGCATTTT
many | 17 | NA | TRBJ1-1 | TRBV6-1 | CASSDPRTTVMGTEAFF | TGTGCCAGCAGTGACCCCCGCACGACAGTCATGGGAACTGAAGCTTTCTTT
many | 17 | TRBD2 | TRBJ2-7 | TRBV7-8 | CASSLVAGTSGAHEQYF | TGTGCCAGCAGCTTAGTGGCTGGGACTAGCGGGGCCCACGAGCAGTACTTC
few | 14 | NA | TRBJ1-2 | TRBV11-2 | CASSFPGRALSYTF | TGTGCCAGCAGCTTCCCGGGGAGGGCTCTTTCCTACACCTTC
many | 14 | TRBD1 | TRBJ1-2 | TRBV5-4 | CASSSGQGAYGYTF | TGTGCCAGCAGCTCTGGACAGGGAGCCTATGGCTACACCTTC
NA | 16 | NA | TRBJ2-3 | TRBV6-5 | CASSYLPRGPTDTQYF | TGTGCCAGCAGTTACTTGCCCAGGGGACCCACAGATACGCAGTATTTT
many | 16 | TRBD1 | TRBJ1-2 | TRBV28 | CASSDWGIQGDYGYTF | TGTGCCAGCAGCGATTGGGGAATACAGGGGGACTATGGCTACACCTTC
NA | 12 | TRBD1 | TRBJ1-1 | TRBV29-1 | CSVETGDTEAFF | TGCAGCGTTGAAACAGGGGACACTGAAGCTTTCTTT
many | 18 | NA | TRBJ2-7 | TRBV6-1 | CASSEFVSQVGISYEQYF | TGTGCCAGCAGTGAATTTGTCAGCCAAGTGGGGATATCCTACGAGCAGTACTTC
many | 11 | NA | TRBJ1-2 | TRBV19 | CASTYSAGYTF | TGTGCCAGTACCTACTCCGCGGGCTACACCTTC
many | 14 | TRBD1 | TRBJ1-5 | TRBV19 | CAIKDDRGNQPQHF | TGTGCCATAAAGGATGACAGGGGCAATCAGCCCCAGCATTTT
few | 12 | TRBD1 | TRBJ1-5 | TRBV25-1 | CARTGGNQPQHF | TGTGCCAGGACAGGGGGCAATCAGCCCCAGCATTTT
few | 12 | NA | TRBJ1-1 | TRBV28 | CASSLGEGRAFF | TGTGCCAGCAGTTTAGGTGAAGGGAGAGCTTTCTTT
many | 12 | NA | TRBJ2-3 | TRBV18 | CASSPLGDTQYF | TGTGCCAGCTCACCCCTAGGAGATACGCAGTATTTT
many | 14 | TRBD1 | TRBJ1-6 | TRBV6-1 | CASETGGLNSPLHF | TGTGCCAGCGAAACAGGGGGCCTTAATTCACCCCTCCACTTT
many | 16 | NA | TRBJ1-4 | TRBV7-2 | CASSSRWSATNEKLFF | TGTGCCAGCAGCTCGCGATGGAGTGCAACTAATGAAAAACTGTTTTTT
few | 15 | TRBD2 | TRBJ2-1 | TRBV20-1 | CSARDLSGGANEQFF | TGCAGTGCTAGAGACCTTAGCGGGGGGGCTAATGAGCAGTTCTTC
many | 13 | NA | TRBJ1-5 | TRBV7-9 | CASSPAGNQPQHF | TGTGCCAGCAGCCCAGCAGGAAATCAGCCCCAGCATTTT
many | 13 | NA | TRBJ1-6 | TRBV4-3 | CASSQEDHSPLHF | TGCGCCAGCAGCCAAGAGGACCATTCACCCCTCCACTTT
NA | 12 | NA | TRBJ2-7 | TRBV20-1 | CSASRTDGEQYF | TGCAGTGCTTCTAGGACTGACGGTGAGCAGTACTTC
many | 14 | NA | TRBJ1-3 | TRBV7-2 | CASSLLGSGNTIYF | TGTGCCAGCAGCTTATTGGGGTCTGGAAACACCATATATTTT
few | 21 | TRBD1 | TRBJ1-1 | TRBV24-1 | CATSDLRGTGGGQRSGRKAFF | TGTGCCACCAGTGATTTGCGAGGGACAGGGGGCGGACAACGTTCAGGACGAAAAGCTTTCTTT
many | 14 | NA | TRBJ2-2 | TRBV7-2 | CASSPVRGTGELFF | TGTGCCAGCAGCCCCGTCCGGGGCACCGGGGAGCTGTTTTTT
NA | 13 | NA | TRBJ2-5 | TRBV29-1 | CSVEGGQGGTQYF | TGCAGCGTTGAAGGGGGGCAGGGGGGGACCCAGTACTTC
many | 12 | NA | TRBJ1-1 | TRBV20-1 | CSARVGDPEAFF | TGCAGTGCTAGAGTGGGCGACCCTGAAGCTTTCTTT
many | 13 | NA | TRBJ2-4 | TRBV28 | CASSLSLGNIQYF | TGTGCCAGCAGTTTATCTCTGGGGAACATTCAGTACTTC
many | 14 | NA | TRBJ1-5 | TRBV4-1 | CASSQVTGPQPQHF | TGCGCCAGCAGCCAAGTAACAGGGCCTCAGCCCCAGCATTTT
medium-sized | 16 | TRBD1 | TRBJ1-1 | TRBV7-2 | CASSLGGQGARTEAFF | TGTGCCAGCAGCTTAGGGGGCCAGGGGGCGAGGACTGAAGCTTTCTTT
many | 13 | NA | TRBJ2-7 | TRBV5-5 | CASSSTRTYEQYF | TGTGCCAGCAGTTCCACGAGAACCTACGAGCAGTACTTC
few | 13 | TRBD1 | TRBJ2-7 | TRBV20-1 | CSAEDRAAYEQYF | TGCAGTGCAGAGGACAGGGCAGCCTACGAGCAGTACTTC
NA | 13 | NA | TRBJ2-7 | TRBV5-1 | CASSLTRDYEQYF | TGCGCCAGCAGCTTGACACGGGACTACGAGCAGTACTTC
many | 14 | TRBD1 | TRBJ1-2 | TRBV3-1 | CASSQGDRDYGYTF | TGTGCCAGCAGCCAAGGGGACAGAGACTATGGCTACACCTTC
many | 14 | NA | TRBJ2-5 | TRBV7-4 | CASSLAIAQETQYF | TGTGCCAGCAGCTTAGCCATCGCGCAAGAGACCCAGTACTTC
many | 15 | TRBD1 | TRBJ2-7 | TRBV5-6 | CASSLTGELAKEQYF | TGTGCCAGCAGCTTGACAGGGGAATTAGCGAAGGAGCAGTACTTC
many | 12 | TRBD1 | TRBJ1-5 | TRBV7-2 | CASSFPGGPQHF | TGTGCCAGCAGCTTTCCAGGGGGGCCCCAGCATTTT
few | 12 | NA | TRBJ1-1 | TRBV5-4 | CASTRLGEGAFF | TGTGCCAGCACCCGATTAGGGGAAGGAGCTTTCTTT
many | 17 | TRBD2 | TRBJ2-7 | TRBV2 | CASSEAREYGTPGEQYF | TGTGCCAGCAGTGAAGCGCGGGAGTACGGGACGCCGGGAGAGCAGTACTTC
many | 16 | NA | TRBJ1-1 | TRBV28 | CASSLRQFLMNTEAFF | TGTGCCAGCAGTTTGAGACAGTTCCTTATGAACACTGAAGCTTTCTTT
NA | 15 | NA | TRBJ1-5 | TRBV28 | CASNQVAGSNQPQHF | TGTGCCAGCAACCAGGTCGCCGGTAGCAATCAGCCCCAGCATTTT
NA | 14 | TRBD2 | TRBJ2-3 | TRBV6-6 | CASSAGLADYTQYF | TGTGCCAGCAGTGCGGGACTAGCAGACTATACGCAGTATTTT
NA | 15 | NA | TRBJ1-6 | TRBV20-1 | CSDTGPQGGNSPLHF | TGCAGTGACACGGGGCCCCAGGGTGGAAATTCACCCCTCCACTTT
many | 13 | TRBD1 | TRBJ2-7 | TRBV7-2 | CASSRDRIYEQYF | TGTGCCAGCAGCCGGGACAGAATATACGAGCAGTACTTC
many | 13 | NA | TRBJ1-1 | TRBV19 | CASSERMNTEAFF | TGTGCCAGTAGTGAGCGGATGAACACTGAAGCTTTCTTT
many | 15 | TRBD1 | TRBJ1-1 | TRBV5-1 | CASRPQQGMNTEAFF | TGCGCCAGCAGACCTCAACAGGGGATGAACACTGAAGCTTTCTTT